This T cell receptor beta chain was observed in a study of CXCR3-negative and CXCR3-positive naive CD8 T cells. Background on the study: With about 1.5 +/- 0.3 million reads per library, the TRB reads numbered around 130 million in total. Study results and caveats: Surface CD5 was comparable between naive subsets; TCR strength was inferred from TRB CDR3 properties. Comparably high diversity marked both naive subsets, whereas memory CD8+ cells had much lower diversity.

Points on this clonotype: Its antigen is not known.

Researchers prepared the TRB cDNA libraries using 5' RACE with UMI labels. TCRdb reanalyzed the 5' RACE reads, giving one entry per CDR3 protein sequence and no DNA. This sample contains around 50,000 distinct CDR3 sequences. This sequence originates from a human donor in good health. Some clones in this sample may be carry-over from other donors' samples. The sample was memory CD8+ T cells from blood.

CDR3: CASKEARGTEAFF. This chain connects TRBV6-5 to TRBJ1-1; the D call from TCRdb, TRBD1, cannot be confirmed without DNA. The CDR3 has 13 residues. Germline CDR1 reads MNHEY; CDR2 reads SVGAGI.